Listed below are T cell receptor beta chains from one sample, sequenced in a study of Ad26.COV2.S vaccination and SARS-CoV-2 variants. Method: immunoSEQ multiplex PCR; TCRdb's copy keeps in-frame clones and lacks some. Altogether hundreds of thousands of clones are present, around 90% being singletons, with the ten largest covering 9% to 15%. The material was peripheral blood, obtained in a trial of Ad26.COV2.S vaccine versus placebo. The receptors originated from a person aged 18-65 years who received the Ad26.COV2.S COVID-19 vaccine or a placebo. Both conserved end residues are part of each CDR3. The D gene is left open where the match is weak. Clone size, where shown, is once, few, many, or a class for clones that have expanded.

TRBJ1-1	NA	NA	TRBV4-1	TGCGCCAGCAGCGTAACAAATGGGGACACTGAAGCTTTCTTT	CASSVTNGDTEAFF
TRBJ2-1	NA	TRBD2	TRBV18	TGTGCCAGCTCAAATCTAGCGGGAGGTTTCGATGAGCAGTTCTTC	CASSNLAGGFDEQFF
TRBJ2-5	once	NA	TRBV12-5	TGTGCTAGTATTGCTCGAGCCGGAGAGACCCAGTACTTC	CASIARAGETQYF
TRBJ2-7	NA	NA	TRBV7-2	TGTGCCAGCAGCTTAGGCTTGGGAAATACTTCCTACGAGCAGTACTTC	CASSLGLGNTSYEQYF
TRBJ1-5	NA	TRBD1	TRBV15	TGTGCCACCAGCAGAGGGACAGGGGGTAACCAGCCCCAGCATTTT	CATSRGTGGNQPQHF
TRBJ1-1	NA	NA	TRBV28	TGTGCCAGCAGGCAATCCGGGACCGCTGAAGCTTTCTTT	CASRQSGTAEAFF
TRBJ1-5	many	TRBD1	TRBV6-4	TGTGCCAGCAGTGCTACAGGGGGCGAGGGTCAGCCCCAGCATTTT	CASSATGGEGQPQHF
TRBJ1-2	NA	TRBD1	TRBV5-4	TGTGCCAGCAGCTTAACCGGACAGGGGGTAACTAACTATGGCTACACCTTC	CASSLTGQGVTNYGYTF
TRBJ1-5	NA	NA	TRBV7-9	TGTGCCAGCAGCCAGGAGATGCAGCCCCAGCATTTT	CASSQEMQPQHF
TRBJ2-1	NA	NA	TRBV23-1	TGCGCCAGCAAATCCTCCTACAATGAGCAGTTCTTC	CASKSSYNEQFF
TRBJ2-7	NA	NA	TRBV4-3	TGCGCCAGCAGCCAAGAGGCATGGTCCGGGAACGAGCAGTACTTC	CASSQEAWSGNEQYF
TRBJ2-4	NA	NA	TRBV6-7	TGTGCCAGCAAGAGCATCAGGGTGAACCTAGCCAAAAACATTCAGTACTTC	CASKSIRVNLAKNIQYF
TRBJ1-5	NA	NA	TRBV4-3	TGCGCCAGCAGCCAAGATCGCTCGGGTGACCAGCCCCAGCATTTT	CASSQDRSGDQPQHF
TRBJ2-7	NA	NA	TRBV6-5	TGTGCCAGCAGTTTTGGACCCTACGAGCAGTACTTC	CASSFGPYEQYF
TRBJ2-7	NA	NA	TRBV18	TGTGCCAGCTCACCCAGCGGATCCTACGAGCAGTACTTC	CASSPSGSYEQYF
TRBJ2-5	NA	NA	TRBV7-2	TGTGCCAGCAGCGTAACAGGGACCCAGTACTTC	CASSVTGTQYF
TRBJ2-7	NA	NA	TRBV29-1	TGCAGCGTTGATGAGGTAGGAACCTACGAGCAGTACTTC	CSVDEVGTYEQYF
TRBJ1-5	NA	TRBD1	TRBV10-3	TGTGCCAACCCTGACAGGGGAGGTGCGATTCAGCCCCAGCATTTT	CANPDRGGAIQPQHF
TRBJ2-7	few	TRBD1	TRBV2	TGTGCCAGCAGGGACAGGGTCCTCTACGAGCAGTACTTC	CASRDRVLYEQYF
TRBJ2-7	NA	NA	TRBV28	TGTGCCAGCAGTTTTCGAGTCGGGTACGAGCAGTACTTC	CASSFRVGYEQYF
TRBJ2-5	NA	NA	TRBV30	TGTGCCTCCACCCCTTCCAATTGGGAGACCCAGTACTTC	CASTPSNWETQYF
TRBJ2-1	NA	NA	TRBV4-3	TGCGCCAGCAGCCAAGACGGGTCAGGCGGATATTCCTACAATGAGCAGTTCTTC	CASSQDGSGGYSYNEQFF
TRBJ2-7	NA	TRBD2	TRBV28	TGTGCCAGCAGCCTCACGTGGGGGGACTATCTTTGGGGCGAGCAGTACTTC	CASSLTWGDYLWGEQYF
TRBJ2-2	NA	TRBD2	TRBV6-6	TGTGCCAGCAGTTACACTAGCGAACCAAGCACCGGGGAGCTGTTTTTT	CASSYTSEPSTGELFF
TRBJ2-1	NA	TRBD2	TRBV28	TGTGCCAGCAGTCATAGCGGGAGGGCCACGAATGAGCAGTTCTTC	CASSHSGRATNEQFF
TRBJ2-3	NA	NA	TRBV5-1	TGCGCCAGCAGCCAAGCGGAACGCGGCACAGATACGCAGTATTTT	CASSQAERGTDTQYF
TRBJ2-3	NA	NA	TRBV5-8	TGTGCCAGCATCAGGGCTGACGGCACAGATACGCAGTATTTT	CASIRADGTDTQYF
TRBJ1-2	NA	NA	TRBV3-1/TRBV3-2	TGTGCCAGCAGCCAAGACGCCCGAAACTATGGCTACACCTTC	CASSQDARNYGYTF
TRBJ2-7	NA	TRBD1	TRBV28	TGTGCCAGCACACCCTCGGGGACAGGAATCTACGAGCAGTACTTC	CASTPSGTGIYEQYF
TRBJ2-6	NA	TRBD1	TRBV2	TGTGCCAGCAGTGAAAATGTCAGGGGGTACTCTGGGGCCAACGTCCTGACTTTC	CASSENVRGYSGANVLTF
TRBJ2-3	NA	TRBD1	TRBV30	TGTGCCTGGAGTCAGGGGGCAGATACGCAGTATTTT	CAWSQGADTQYF
TRBJ2-1	NA	NA	TRBV28	TGTGCCAGCAGTTCACCGGCCGGTCGGGAGCAGTTCTTC	CASSSPAGREQFF
TRBJ2-3	NA	NA	TRBV7-6	TGTGCCAGCAGCCGCGAGGGGGTTAGCACAGATACGCAGTATTTT	CASSREGVSTDTQYF
TRBJ1-1	once	NA	TRBV21-1	TGTGCCAGCAGCAACCAAGGGACACTGAACACTGAAGCTTTCTTT	CASSNQGTLNTEAFF
TRBJ2-2	NA	NA	TRBV6-2/TRBV6-3	TGTGCCAGCAGTTACTCGAGCAGGGCGAACACCGGGGAGCTGTTTTTT	CASSYSSRANTGELFF